The present entry profiles one TCR beta chain with its context. Per the authors' pipeline: Scientists estimated how many nucleated cells there were by amplifying reference gene primers. Using immunoSEQ multiplex PCR, the repertoire was profiled, and TCRdb retains in-frame clones only, with some absent. From that table come the V and J calls and clone size; the DNA was used to work out D and trimming. The sample lists 25,000 to 30,000 clones, roughly 90% seen once, with approximately 5.9% in the top ten. The data were taken from a study of blood T cell repertoires in COVID-19. Study-wide context: Whether acute or convalescent, the COVID-19 samples came from the United States, Italy and Spain.

V lost 1 base, J lost 1 base, and 5 bases stayed unmatched. Germline CDR1 LNHNV, CDR2 YYDKDF (reference sequence). This CDR3 has 17 amino acids. The V and J genes are TRBV15 and TRBJ2-3; 10 bases line up with TRBD2. This receptor was identified in a human donor in a cohort sampled during active COVID-19. The sample taken for sequencing was peripheral blood. This CDR3 is CATSRGVLAGGTDTQYF. In DNA, the CDR3 is TGTGCCACCAGCAGAGGAGTCCTAGCGGGGGGCACAGATACGCAGTATTTT.